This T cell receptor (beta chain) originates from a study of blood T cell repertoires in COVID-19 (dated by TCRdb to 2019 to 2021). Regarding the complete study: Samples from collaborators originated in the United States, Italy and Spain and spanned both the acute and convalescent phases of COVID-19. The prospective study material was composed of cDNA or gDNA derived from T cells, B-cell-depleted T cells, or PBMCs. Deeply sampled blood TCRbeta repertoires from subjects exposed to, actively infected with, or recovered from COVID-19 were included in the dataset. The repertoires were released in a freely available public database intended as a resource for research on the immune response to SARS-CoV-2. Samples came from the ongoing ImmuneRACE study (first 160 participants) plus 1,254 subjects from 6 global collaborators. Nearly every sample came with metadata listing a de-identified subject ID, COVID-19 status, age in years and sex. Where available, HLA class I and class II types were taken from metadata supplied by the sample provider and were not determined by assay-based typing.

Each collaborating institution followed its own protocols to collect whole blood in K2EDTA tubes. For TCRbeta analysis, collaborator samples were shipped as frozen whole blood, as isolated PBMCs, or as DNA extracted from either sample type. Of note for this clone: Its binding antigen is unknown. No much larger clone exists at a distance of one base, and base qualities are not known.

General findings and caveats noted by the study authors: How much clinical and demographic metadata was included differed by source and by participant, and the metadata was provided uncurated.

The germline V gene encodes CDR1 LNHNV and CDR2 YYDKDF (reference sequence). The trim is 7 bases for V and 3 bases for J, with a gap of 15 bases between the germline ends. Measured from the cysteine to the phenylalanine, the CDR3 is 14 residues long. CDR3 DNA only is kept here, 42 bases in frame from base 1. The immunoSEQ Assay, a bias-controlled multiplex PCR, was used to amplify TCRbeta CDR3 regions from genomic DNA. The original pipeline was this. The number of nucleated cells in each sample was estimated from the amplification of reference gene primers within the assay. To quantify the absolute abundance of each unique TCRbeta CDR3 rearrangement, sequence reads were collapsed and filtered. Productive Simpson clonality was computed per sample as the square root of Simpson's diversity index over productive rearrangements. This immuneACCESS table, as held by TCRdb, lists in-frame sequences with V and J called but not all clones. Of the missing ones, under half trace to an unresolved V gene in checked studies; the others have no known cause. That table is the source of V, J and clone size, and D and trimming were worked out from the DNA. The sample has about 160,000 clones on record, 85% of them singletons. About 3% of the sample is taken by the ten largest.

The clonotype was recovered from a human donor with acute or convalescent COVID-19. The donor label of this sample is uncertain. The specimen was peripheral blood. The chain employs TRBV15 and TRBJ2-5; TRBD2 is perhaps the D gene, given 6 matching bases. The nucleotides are TGTGCCACCACTTCCGGGACTCTCAAAGAGACCCAGTACTTC. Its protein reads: CATTSGTLKETQYF.